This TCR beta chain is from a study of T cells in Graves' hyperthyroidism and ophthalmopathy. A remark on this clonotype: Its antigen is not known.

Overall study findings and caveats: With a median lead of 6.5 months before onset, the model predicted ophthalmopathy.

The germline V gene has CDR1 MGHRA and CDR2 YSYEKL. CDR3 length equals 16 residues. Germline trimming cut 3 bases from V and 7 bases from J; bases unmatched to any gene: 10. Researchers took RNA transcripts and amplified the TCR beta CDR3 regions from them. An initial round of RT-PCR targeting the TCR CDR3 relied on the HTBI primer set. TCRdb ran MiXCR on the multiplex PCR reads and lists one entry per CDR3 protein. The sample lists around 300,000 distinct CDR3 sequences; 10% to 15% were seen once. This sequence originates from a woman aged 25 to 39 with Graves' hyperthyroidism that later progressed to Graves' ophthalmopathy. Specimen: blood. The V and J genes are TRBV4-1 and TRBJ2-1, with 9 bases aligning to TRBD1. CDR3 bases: TGCGCCAGCAGCCAGGACCGGGACAGGGCTAAGAATGAGCAGTTCTTC. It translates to CASSQDRDRAKNEQFF.